The subject of this entry is one T cell receptor beta chain. Its antigen is currently unknown. The entry originates in a study of siplizumab effects on memory and regulatory T cells. Germline V gives CDR1 LNHDA, CDR2 SQIVND (reference sequence). With 3 bases removed from V and 7 bases from J, the gap between germline ends came to 9 bases. The CDR3 totals 13 residues. Data came from immunoSEQ multiplex PCR; TCRdb stores just in-frame clones and leaves some out. The table has tens of thousands of clones, 93% seen once; the top ten hold under 8.5%. Study-wide results and caveats: Sequences below about 10^-5 frequency were poorly captured, limiting mapping of alloreactive clones. Mappable alloreactive CD4+ clones were on average about 62% Treg-derived with siplizumab, about 29% in controls. The majority of clones, roughly 75-97% of proliferating CD4+ or CD8+ clones, lacked an assignable naive or memory phenotype.

The TCR sequence derives from a human donor in good health. Specimen: CD8+ T cells sorted from blood. This chain connects TRBV19 to TRBJ1-4; D gene ambiguous. CDR3 DNA sequence: TGTGCCAGTAGTATCGGCCTCGCTGAAAAACTGTTTTTT. Encoded protein: CASSIGLAEKLFF.